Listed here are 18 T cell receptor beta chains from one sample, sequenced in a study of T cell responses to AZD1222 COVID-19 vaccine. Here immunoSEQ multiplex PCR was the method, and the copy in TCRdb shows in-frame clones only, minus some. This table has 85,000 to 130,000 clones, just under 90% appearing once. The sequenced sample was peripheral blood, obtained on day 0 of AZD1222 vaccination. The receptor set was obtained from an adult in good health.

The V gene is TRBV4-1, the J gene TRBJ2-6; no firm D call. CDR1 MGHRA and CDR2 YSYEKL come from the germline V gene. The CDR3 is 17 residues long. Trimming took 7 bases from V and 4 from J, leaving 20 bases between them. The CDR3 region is CASTPFLVGSGANVLTF. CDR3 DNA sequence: TGCGCCAGCACCCCCTTCCTCGTAGGGTCCGGGGCCAACGTCCTGACTTTC.

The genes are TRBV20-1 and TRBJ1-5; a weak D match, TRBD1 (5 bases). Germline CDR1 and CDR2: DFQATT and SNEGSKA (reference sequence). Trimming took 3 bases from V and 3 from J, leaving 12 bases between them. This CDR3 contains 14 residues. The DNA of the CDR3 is TGCAGTGCTAGTTCGGGACTGATCAATCAGCCCCAGCATTTT. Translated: CSASSGLINQPQHF.

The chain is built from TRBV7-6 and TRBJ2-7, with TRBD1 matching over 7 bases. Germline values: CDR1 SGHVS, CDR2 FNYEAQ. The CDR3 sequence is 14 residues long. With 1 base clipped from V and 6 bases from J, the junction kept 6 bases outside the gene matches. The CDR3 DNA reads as TGTGCCAGCAGCTTAGAGGCAGGGGGTACCGAGCAGTACTTC. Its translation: CASSLEAGGTEQYF.

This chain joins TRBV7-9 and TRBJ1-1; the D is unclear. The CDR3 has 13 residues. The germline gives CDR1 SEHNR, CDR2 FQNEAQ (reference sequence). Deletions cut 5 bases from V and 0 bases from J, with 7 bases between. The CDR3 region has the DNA TGTGCCAGCAGCCCATTAATGAACACTGAAGCTTTCTTT. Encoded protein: CASSPLMNTEAFF.

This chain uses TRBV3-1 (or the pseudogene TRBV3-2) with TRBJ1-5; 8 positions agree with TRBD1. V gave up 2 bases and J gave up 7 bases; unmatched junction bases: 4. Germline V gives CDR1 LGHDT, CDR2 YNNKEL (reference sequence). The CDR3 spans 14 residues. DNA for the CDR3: TGTGCCAGCAGCCAAAACAGGGGGAGGCAGCCCCAGCATTTT. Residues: CASSQNRGRQPQHF.

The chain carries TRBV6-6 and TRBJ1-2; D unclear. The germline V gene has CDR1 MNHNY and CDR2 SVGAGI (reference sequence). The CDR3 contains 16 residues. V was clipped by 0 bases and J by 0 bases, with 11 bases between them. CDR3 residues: CASSYSKAAPNYGYTF. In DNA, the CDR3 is TGTGCCAGCAGTTACTCTAAGGCGGCTCCTAACTATGGCTACACCTTC.

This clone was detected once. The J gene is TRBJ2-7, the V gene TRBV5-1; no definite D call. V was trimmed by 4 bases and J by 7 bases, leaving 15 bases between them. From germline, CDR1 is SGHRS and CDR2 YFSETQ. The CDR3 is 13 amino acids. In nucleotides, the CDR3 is TGCGCCAGCAGCCCATGGGGATCGAGAGAGCAGTACTTC. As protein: CASSPWGSREQYF.

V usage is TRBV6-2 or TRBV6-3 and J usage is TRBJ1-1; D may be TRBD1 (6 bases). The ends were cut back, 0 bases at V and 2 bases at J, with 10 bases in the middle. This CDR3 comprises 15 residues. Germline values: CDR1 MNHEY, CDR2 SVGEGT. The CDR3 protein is CASSYSGQRNTEAFF. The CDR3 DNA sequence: TGTGCCAGCAGTTACTCCGGACAGCGTAACACTGAAGCTTTCTTT.

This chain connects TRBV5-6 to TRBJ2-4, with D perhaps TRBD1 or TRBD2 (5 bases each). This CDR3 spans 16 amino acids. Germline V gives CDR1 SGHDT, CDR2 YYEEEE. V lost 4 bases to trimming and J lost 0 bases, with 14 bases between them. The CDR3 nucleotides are TGTGCCAGCAGCATGGGGAGACAGCTAGCCAAAAACATTCAGTACTTC. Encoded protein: CASSMGRQLAKNIQYF.

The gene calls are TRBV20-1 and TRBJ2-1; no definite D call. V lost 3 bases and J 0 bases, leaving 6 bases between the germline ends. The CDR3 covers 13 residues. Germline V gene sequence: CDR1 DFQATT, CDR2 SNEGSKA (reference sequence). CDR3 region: CSASLNSYNEQFF. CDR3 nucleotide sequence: TGCAGTGCTAGTCTTAACTCCTACAATGAGCAGTTCTTC.

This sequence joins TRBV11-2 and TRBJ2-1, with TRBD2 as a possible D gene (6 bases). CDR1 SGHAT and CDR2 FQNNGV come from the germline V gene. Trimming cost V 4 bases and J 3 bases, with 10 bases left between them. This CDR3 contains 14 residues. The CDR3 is CASSWSGYYNEQFF. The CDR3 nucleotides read TGTGCCAGCAGCTGGAGCGGGTACTACAATGAGCAGTTCTTC.

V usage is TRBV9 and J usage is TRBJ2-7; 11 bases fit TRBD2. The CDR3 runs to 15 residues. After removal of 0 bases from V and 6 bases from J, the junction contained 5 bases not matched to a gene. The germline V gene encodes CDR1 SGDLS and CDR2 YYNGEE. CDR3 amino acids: CASSVGLAGGTEQYF. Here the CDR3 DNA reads TGTGCCAGCAGCGTAGGCCTAGCGGGGGGAACCGAGCAGTACTTC.

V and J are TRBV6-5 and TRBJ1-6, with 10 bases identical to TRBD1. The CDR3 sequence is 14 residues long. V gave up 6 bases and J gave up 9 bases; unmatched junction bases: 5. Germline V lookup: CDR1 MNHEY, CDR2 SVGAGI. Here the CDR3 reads CASRGGTGVSPLHF. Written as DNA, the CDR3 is TGTGCCAGCAGAGGAGGGACAGGGGTTTCACCCCTCCACTTT.

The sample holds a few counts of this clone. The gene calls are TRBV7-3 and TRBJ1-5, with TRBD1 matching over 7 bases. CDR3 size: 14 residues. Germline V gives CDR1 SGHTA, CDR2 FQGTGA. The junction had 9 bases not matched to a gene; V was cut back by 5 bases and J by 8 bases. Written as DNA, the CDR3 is TGTGCCAGCAGCCCACTATACAGGGGTAAGCCCCAGCATTTT. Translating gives CASSPLYRGKPQHF.

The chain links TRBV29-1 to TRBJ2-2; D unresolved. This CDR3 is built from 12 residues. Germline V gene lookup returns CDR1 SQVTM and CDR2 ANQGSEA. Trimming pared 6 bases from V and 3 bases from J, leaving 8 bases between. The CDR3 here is CSVPGHTGELFF. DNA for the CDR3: TGCAGCGTCCCCGGGCACACCGGGGAGCTGTTTTTT.

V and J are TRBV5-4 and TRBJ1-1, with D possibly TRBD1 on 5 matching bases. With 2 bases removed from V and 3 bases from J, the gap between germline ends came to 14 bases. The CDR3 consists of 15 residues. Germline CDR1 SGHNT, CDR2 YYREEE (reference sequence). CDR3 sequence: CASSFGASVDTEAFF. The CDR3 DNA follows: TGTGCCAGCAGCTTTGGGGCATCGGTCGACACTGAAGCTTTCTTT.

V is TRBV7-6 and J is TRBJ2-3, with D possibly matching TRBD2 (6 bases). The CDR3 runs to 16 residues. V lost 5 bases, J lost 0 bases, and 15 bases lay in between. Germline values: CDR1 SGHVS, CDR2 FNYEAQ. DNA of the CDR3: TGTGCCAGCAGCCGACGACTAGATCGAAGCACAGATACGCAGTATTTT. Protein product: CASSRRLDRSTDTQYF. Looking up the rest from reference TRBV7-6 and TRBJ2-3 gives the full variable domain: GAGVSQSPRYKVTKRGQDVALRCDPISGHVSLYWYRQALGQGPEFLTYFNYEAQQDKSGLPNDRFSAERPEGSISTLTIQRTEQRDSAMYRCASSRRLDRSTDTQYFGPGTRLTVL.

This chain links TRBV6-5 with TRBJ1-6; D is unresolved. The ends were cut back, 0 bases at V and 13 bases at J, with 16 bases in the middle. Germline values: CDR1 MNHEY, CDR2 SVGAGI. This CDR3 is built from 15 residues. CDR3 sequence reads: CASSYSMELPVPLHF. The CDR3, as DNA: TGTGCCAGCAGTTACTCGATGGAGCTGCCTGTCCCCCTCCACTTT.